These T cell receptor beta chains were read from a single sample in a study of blood T cell repertoires in COVID-19. Here immunoSEQ multiplex PCR was the method, and the copy in TCRdb shows in-frame clones only, minus some. Among 360,000 or so clones listed, roughly nine tenths were seen once. The sequencing sample was made of peripheral blood. Receptors originate from a woman aged 55-69 years with COVID-19, enrolled during active disease. The conserved cysteine and the conserved F or W are not part of the CDR3 here. The D gene is left open where the match is weak.

AWGLADYNEQF TRBJ2-1 TRBD2 TRBV30
ASRGLGDYGYT TRBJ1-2 - TRBV11-2
ASSLDRRQPQH TRBJ1-5 - TRBV12-3/TRBV12-4
ASQKRETYEQY TRBJ2-7 - TRBV6-5
ASKGKVAIEQY TRBJ2-7 - TRBV30
ASEGVADTQY TRBJ2-3 - TRBV10-2
ASSPRTSGGVAETQY TRBJ2-5 TRBD2 TRBV5-1
ASKDRDRGLASNQPQH TRBJ1-5 TRBD1 TRBV2
ASSLSSGMNTEAF TRBJ1-1 - TRBV27
ASSAPGTGVTGELF TRBJ2-2 TRBD1 TRBV9
ASSLDRNQPQH TRBJ1-5 - TRBV7-8
ASSLGDGPVNTEAF TRBJ1-1 - TRBV7-8
ASSQDGAGGPTDTQY TRBJ2-3 TRBD2 TRBV4-2
SVPRQQETQY TRBJ2-5 - TRBV29-1
ASSRGDIYNSPLH TRBJ1-6 - TRBV28
ASSANRLGGTKNTGELF TRBJ2-2 TRBD2 TRBV10-1
ASSYSGDYGYT TRBJ1-2 - TRBV9
ASSPDSYYGYT TRBJ1-2 - TRBV7-2
ASSQGQGGNQPQH TRBJ1-5 TRBD1 TRBV3-1/TRBV3-2